This T cell receptor beta chain is drawn from a study of cytomegalovirus exposure and HLA in healthy donors (dated by TCRdb to 2016 to 2017). Context from the whole study: In an earlier analysis of approximately 640 of the donors, around 290 Gb of sequence data and some 100 million unique TCR beta sequences from roughly 190 million T cells were reported. Among the roughly 390 genotyped donors, about 85% belonged to the genetic ancestry cluster associated with self-reported Caucasian donors. An earlier analysis of 587 of the donors used high-throughput TCR beta sequencing to judge whether each TCR beta V gene segment behaved as functional or pseudogenic. In the later analysis, no new phenotypic data were used to find candidate immune exposures; instead, reliance was placed on TCR beta sequences and their occurrence across donors. Donor age, sex, ethnicity and CMV serostatus were compiled together with the repertoire data. To predict cytomegalovirus infection status, the study combined high-throughput TCR immunosequencing, statistical association of individual TCRs with disease status, and machine learning. About 330 gigabases of sequencing data and around 85 million unique TCR sequences made up an early release that covered under 750 HLA-typed donors. Typing coverage differed by locus: A, B, C, DRB1 and DQB1 were typed in roughly 629-630 donors, DQA1 in roughly 510, DPA1 in 600 to 610, and DPB1 in 400 to 490. In addition to the first cohort of approximately 670 subjects, a separate validation cohort of approximately 110 different subjects was used. On average, 235,054 unique TCR beta nucleotide sequences were sequenced per donor among 398 genotyped donors of the cohort, with roughly a sixth of those sequences being non-productive. A later genetic analysis used genome-wide SNP genotypes for about 65% of the roughly 670 donors, treating that subset as a discovery cohort. To study patterns of TCR occurrence, a later analysis re-analyzed previously published TCR beta repertoires from around 670 donors and added high-resolution HLA genotyping. Four or five DR-DQ haplotypes were handled as single units for association and clustering, since linkage in the cohort was strong. The study aimed to test whether cataloging public T cell receptors could reveal signatures of past pathogen exposure. HLA typing covered class I and class II loci at four-digit resolution. The study used immunosequencing to profile the T cell repertoires of 666 subjects and linked those repertoires to cytomegalovirus serostatus. Every discovery cohort repertoire had been produced on one sequencing platform. Broad study findings and their caveats: For the cohort, immune exposure information was limited to CMV serostatus. In a later analysis, HLA-associated TCR beta chains were found to be more clonally expanded and to have lower generation probabilities than equally common non-associated chains. The 87-base-pair reads could not distinguish some IMGT-functional V segments, including TRBV6-2 and TRBV6-3, so those segments were excluded. A cluster of highly shared sequence variants was judged likely to be a technical artifact of the sequencing pipeline. Across donors, most TCR sequences were observed very rarely, whereas some public TCRs were present in many individuals. In an earlier analysis of 500 to 650 of the donors, most TCR beta V segments appeared in productive rearrangements about 87% or about 30% of the time, broadly matching IMGT annotations. A further reported finding was that TCR beta sequences accurately predicted the HLA-A and HLA-B alleles for most subjects in the first cohort. An association between a missense DCLRE1C variant and V-gene and J-gene trimming of TCR beta chains was found in a later genetic analysis and replicated in an independent cohort. When HLA alleles, especially DR and DQ, strongly co-occurred, attributing TCR associations to individual alleles was difficult. Sequencing depth was assumed to be roughly uniform across donors in the presence/absence analyses, though that assumption may not hold. A later analysis associated about 18,000 TCR beta sequences with specific HLA alleles at a false discovery rate of 0.05. A total of some 180 TCR beta chains were listed by the study as associated with cytomegalovirus. HLA typing was unavailable for some donors at each locus, so association tests used only the typed subset. In vitro tests confirmed that three of the cytomegalovirus-associated TCR beta chains recognize cytomegalovirus antigens. Seventeen rarely observed V segments, including chromosome 9 orphons, were excluded from the earlier analysis of a few hundred of the donors because counts were too low. The cohort was sequenced for TCR beta chains only, and without alpha or paired-chain data the features that could be detected were limited. A later genetic analysis reported fewer N-insertions in productive TCRs among donors in an Asian-associated ancestry cluster than the roughly 700-donor mean. A later analysis found that TCR association rates varied across HLA loci, with DRB1 alleles showing the most associated TCRs and HLA-C alleles the fewest. In both the original and validation cohorts, the classifier was reported to diagnose cytomegalovirus status with high specificity and sensitivity. Correlated functional status among segregating V segments might reflect linkage disequilibrium, but an unknown experimental factor could not be ruled out. The authors suggested that the approach could potentially be generalized to other disease states and immunological phenotypes. In a later analysis, most CMV-associated TCR beta chains were found to appear HLA-restricted, with HLA associations seemingly driven largely by CMV exposure. Several of the top co-occurrence clusters appeared to be linked to parvovirus B19, influenza, CMV and Epstein-Barr virus, according to a later analysis.

Libraries were constructed by the immunoSEQ multiplex PCR assay. The multiplex PCR relied on a mix of 60 forward primers for TCR Vbeta segments and 13 reverse primers for TCR Jbeta segments. A multiplex PCR assay on genomic DNA amplified the CDR3 region of rearranged TCR beta genes. The amplified TCR beta libraries were sequenced on the Illumina HiSeq System as 87-base-pair reads. As for how the authors treated the data: A later analysis counted tens of millions of unique TCR beta chains across the 550 to 800 repertoires, and roughly 10 million of these chains were shared by at least two donors. To remove PCR and sequencing errors, raw reads were error-corrected and collapsed into unique sequences using a nearest-neighbor algorithm that merged closely related sequences. Alignment of CDR3 sequences to IMGT reference sequences was used to assign V, D and J gene segments. For a sequence to be retained, at least a six-nucleotide match to both a V gene segment and a J gene segment was required. Rearrangements were classified as productive when the CDR3 lacked stop codons and remained in frame with V and J, and all other rearrangements were classified as non-productive. Following IMGT convention, CDR3 was defined as the stretch from the second conserved V-encoded cysteine up to the conserved J-encoded phenylalanine. The earlier analysis of some 550 of the donors excluded any sequence lacking an unambiguous match to a single V gene segment. In an earlier analysis of several hundred of the donors, a V segment was called functional when productive rearrangements were above 56.7%, and segregating when the standard deviation between donors exceeded 5%. To diagnose cytomegalovirus status from the catalog of TCR beta chain sequences, a statistical classification framework was built. V and J gene assignment, in a later analysis, came from comparing TCR nucleotide sequences with IMGT/GENE-DB human TR gene sequences. A later analysis assigned CDR3 sequences and most-parsimonious VDJ recombination scenarios with the TCRdist pipeline. A later analysis defined each TCR beta chain by its CDR3 amino acid sequence plus V-gene family, and excluded reads lacking a unique V-gene family. A later analysis removed several hundred highly shared, low-generation-probability nucleotide sequences to deal with suspected cross-contamination and a sequencing artifact. A later analysis calculated a clonal expansion index for each public chain from normalized within-repertoire ranks of inferred template counts. In a later analysis, generation probabilities were computed with a VDJ recombination model fitted to out-of-frame rearrangements, and the resulting probabilities were checked against IGoR. Hypergeometric tests were used in a later analysis to score TCR-TCR, TCR-HLA and TCR-CMV co-occurrence, with a repertoire-size bias correction applied to the TCR pairs. To estimate false discovery rates, a later analysis permuted the HLA or CMV assignments 20 times. In a later analysis, co-occurring TCRs were grouped with DBSCAN, and TCRdist sequence similarity was added when clustering was performed within HLA-allele-positive subsets. Repertoires with fewer than 30,000 or more than 120,000 public chains, plus five repertoires with anomalous nucleotide sharing, were excluded from co-occurrence clustering. TCRdb stores this immuneACCESS table with in-frame sequences only. Part of the clones is absent; in the studies checked, under half of the shortfall reflects unresolved V genes, and no reason is known for the rest. The DNA gave D and trimming, while V, J and clone size come from that table. The sample contains approximately 120,000 clones, roughly 76% of them found a single time. The ten largest clones take up under 3.5% of the sample.

The CDR3, cysteine through phenylalanine, is 14 amino acids long. CDR3 DNA is the only sequence kept; it has 42 bases, read in frame from the first base. The germline V gene provides CDR1 ENHRY and CDR2 SYGVKD. V drops 2 bases and J drops 9 bases, leaving 15 bases in between. Concerning this clone: No antigen is known for it. The input lacks base qualities; no much larger clone sits a single base away.

The cohort was made up of 500 to 850 healthy bone marrow donors. Cohort members were all nominally healthy when sampled, although unrecorded immune exposures were likely present. The donor tested CMV seronegative and was one of the 352 seronegative cohort members. Every donor gave a peripheral blood sample, and the peripheral blood mononuclear cells from that sample were used for TCR beta sequencing. The Qiagen DNeasy Blood Extraction Kit was used to extract genomic DNA from the blood cell samples. The sequence was collected from a woman aged 50 to 60 in good health and CMV-seronegative. The chain is assembled from TRBV10-3 and TRBJ2-3, with the D gene not confidently named. The sample taken for sequencing was PBMCs. CDR3 reads: CAISETLPAGTQYF. The nucleotide sequence reads as follows: TGTGCCATCAGTGAGACGCTACCCGCCGGGACGCAGTATTTT.